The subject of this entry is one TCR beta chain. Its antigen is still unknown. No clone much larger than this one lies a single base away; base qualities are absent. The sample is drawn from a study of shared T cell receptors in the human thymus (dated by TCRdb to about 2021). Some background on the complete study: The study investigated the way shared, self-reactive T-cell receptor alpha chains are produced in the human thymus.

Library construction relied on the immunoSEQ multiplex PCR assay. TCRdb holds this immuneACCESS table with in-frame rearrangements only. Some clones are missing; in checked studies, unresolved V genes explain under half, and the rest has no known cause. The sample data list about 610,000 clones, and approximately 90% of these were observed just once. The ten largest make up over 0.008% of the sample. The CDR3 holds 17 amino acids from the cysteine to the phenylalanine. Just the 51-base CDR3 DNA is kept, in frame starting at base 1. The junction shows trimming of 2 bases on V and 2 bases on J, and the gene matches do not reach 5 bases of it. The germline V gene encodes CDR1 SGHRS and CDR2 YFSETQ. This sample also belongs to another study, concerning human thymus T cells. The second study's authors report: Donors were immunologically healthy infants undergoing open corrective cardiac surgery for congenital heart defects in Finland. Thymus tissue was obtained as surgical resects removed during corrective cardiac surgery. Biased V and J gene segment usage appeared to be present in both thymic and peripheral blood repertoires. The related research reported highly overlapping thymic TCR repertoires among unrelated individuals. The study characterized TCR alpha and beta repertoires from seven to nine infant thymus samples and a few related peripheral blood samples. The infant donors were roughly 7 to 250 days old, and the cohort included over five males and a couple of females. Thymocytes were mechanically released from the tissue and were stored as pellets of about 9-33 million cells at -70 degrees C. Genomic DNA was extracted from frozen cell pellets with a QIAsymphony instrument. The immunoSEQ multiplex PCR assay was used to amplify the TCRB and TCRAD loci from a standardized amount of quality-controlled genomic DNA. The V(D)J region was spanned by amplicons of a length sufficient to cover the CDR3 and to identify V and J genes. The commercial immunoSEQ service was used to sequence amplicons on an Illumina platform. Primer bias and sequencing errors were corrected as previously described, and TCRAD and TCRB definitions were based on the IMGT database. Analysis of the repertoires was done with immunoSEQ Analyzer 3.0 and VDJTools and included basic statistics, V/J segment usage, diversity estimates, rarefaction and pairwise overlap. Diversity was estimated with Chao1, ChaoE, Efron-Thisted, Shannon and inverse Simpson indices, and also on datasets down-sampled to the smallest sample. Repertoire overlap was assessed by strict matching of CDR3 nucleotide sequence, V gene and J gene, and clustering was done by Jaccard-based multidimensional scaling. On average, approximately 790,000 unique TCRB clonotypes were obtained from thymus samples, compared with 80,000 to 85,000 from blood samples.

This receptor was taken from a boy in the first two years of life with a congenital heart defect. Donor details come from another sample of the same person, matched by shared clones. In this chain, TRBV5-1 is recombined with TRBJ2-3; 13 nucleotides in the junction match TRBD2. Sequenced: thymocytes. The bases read TGCGCCAGCAGCTTAGGACTAGCGGGAGACCCCACAGATACGCAGTATTTT. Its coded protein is CASSLGLAGDPTDTQYF.